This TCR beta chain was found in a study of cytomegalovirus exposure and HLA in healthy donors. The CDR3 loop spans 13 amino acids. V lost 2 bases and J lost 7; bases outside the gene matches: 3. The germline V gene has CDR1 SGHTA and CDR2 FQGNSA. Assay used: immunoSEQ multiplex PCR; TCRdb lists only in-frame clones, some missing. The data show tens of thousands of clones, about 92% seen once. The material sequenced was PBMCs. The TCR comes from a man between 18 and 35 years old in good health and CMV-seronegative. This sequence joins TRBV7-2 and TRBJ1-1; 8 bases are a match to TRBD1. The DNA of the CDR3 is TGTGCCAGCAGCTTACAGGGGGCGAGTGAAGCTTTCTTT. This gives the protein CASSLQGASEAFF.